This TCR beta chain emerged from a study of blood T cell repertoires in COVID-19. Across the study: Whether acute or convalescent, the COVID-19 samples came from the United States, Italy and Spain.

V dropped 3 bases and J dropped 2; count of bases not matched to a gene: 7. The CDR3 consists of 15 residues. Germline V gene sequence: CDR1 SGDLS, CDR2 YYNGEE. Study processing details: The authors estimated nucleated cell counts from reference gene primer amplification. Some clones are missing from TCRdb's copy, which holds only in-frame ones; the method was immunoSEQ multiplex PCR. V, J and clone size reflect that table, while D and trimming were determined from the DNA. The sample holds roughly 300,000 clones, roughly 85% seen once. This chain links TRBV9 with TRBJ2-7; 8 positions match TRBD1. This clonotype was obtained from a human donor in a cohort sampled during active COVID-19. Source material: peripheral blood. The CDR3 protein is CASSAAGTGAYEQYF. In DNA, the CDR3 is TGTGCCAGCAGCGCCGCCGGGACAGGAGCCTACGAGCAGTACTTC.